One sample yielded the 6 T cell receptor beta chains listed below, sequenced in a study of blood T cell repertoires in COVID-19. Some clones are missing from TCRdb's copy, which holds only in-frame ones; the method was immunoSEQ multiplex PCR. There are about 120,000 clones in the sample; roughly four fifths occur only once, and 9.5% to 13% lies in the top ten. The sequenced sample was peripheral blood. The receptors were gathered from a human donor in a cohort sampled during active COVID-19.

This chain links TRBV5-1 with TRBJ1-1, with 10 nucleotides matching TRBD1. The length of the CDR3 is 14 residues. Germline trimming cut 2 bases from V and 5 bases from J; bases unmatched to any gene: 3. Germline CDR1 and CDR2: SGHRS and YFSETQ. The chain's CDR3 is CASSFGTGETEAFF. The DNA of the CDR3 is TGCGCCAGCAGCTTTGGGACAGGGGAAACTGAAGCTTTCTTT.

The V call is TRBV7-2, the J call TRBJ2-5, with 9 positions matching TRBD2. J lost 5 bases, V lost 5 bases, and 9 bases had no gene match. The CDR3 runs to 15 residues. From germline, CDR1 is SGHTA and CDR2 FQGNSA. CDR3 nucleotides: TGTGCCAGCAGCCGGGCCAGCGGGGGGATGGAGACCCAGTACTTC. Translation gives CASSRASGGMETQYF. Drawing the rest from reference TRBV7-2 and TRBJ2-5, the complete variable domain is GAGVSQSPSNKVTEKGKDVELRCDPISGHTALYWYRQSLGQGLEFLIYFQGNSAPDKSGLPSDRFSAERTGGSVSTLTIQRTQQEDSAVYLCASSRASGGMETQYFGPGTRLLVL.

The chain carries TRBV7-2 and TRBJ1-4, with 9 bases that match TRBD1. The CDR3 length is 15 residues. Germline V lookup: CDR1 SGHTA, CDR2 FQGNSA. Trimming at V came to 5 bases and at J to 8 bases, leaving 9 bases not matched to a gene. CDR3: CASSPQQGAFEKLFF. The CDR3 coding sequence is TGTGCCAGCAGCCCTCAACAGGGGGCTTTCGAAAAACTGTTTTTT.

This clone was picked up a small number of times. The chain employs TRBV7-2 and TRBJ1-6; D perhaps matches TRBD1 (5 bases). Germline V lookup: CDR1 SGHTA, CDR2 FQGNSA. This CDR3 has 17 residues. V lost 1 base to trimming and J lost 0 bases, with 10 bases between them. CDR3 in amino acids: CASSLVGGTSYNSPLHF. CDR3 sequence (DNA): TGTGCCAGCAGCTTAGTGGGGGGGACCTCCTATAATTCACCCCTCCACTTT.

V and J are TRBV11-2 and TRBJ2-1; D is possibly TRBD1 (5 bases). Looked up from germline, CDR1 is SGHAT and CDR2 is FQNNGV. This CDR3 has 16 residues. With 5 bases removed from V and 0 bases from J, the gap between germline ends came to 14 bases. The CDR3: CASSRQGQGSYNEQFF. CDR3 nucleotide sequence: TGTGCCAGCAGCCGCCAGGGTCAGGGCTCCTACAATGAGCAGTTCTTC.

This rearrangement joins TRBV6-5 to TRBJ1-1; D not certain. CDR3 length: 13 amino acids. From germline, CDR1 is MNHEY and CDR2 SVGAGI. The germline V and J ends were trimmed by 7 bases and 1 base, with 10 bases remaining between them. Here the CDR3 reads CASTLDWNTEAFF. In nucleotides, the CDR3 is TGTGCCAGCACCCTGGACTGGAACACTGAAGCTTTCTTT.